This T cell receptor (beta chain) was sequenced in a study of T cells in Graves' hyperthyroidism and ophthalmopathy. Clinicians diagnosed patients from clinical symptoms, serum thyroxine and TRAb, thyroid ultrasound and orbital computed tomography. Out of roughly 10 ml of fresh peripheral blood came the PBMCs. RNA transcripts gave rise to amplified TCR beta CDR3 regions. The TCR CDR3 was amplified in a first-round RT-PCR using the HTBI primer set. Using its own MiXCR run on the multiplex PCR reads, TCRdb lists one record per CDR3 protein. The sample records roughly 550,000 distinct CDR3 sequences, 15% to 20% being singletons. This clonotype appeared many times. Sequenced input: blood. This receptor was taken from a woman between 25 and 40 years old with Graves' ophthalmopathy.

In DNA form, the CDR3 reads TGCAGTGCTCTAGCGGGAGAGGGCACAGATACGCAGTATTTT. Protein product: CSALAGEGTDTQYF. This chain uses TRBV20-1 with TRBJ2-3; 10 positions agree with TRBD2. Germline CDR1 is DFQATT and CDR2 is SNEGSKA (reference sequence). Unmatched junction bases numbered 3, after V lost 5 bases and J lost 1 base. There are 14 residues in the CDR3.